The source of this T cell receptor beta chain is a study of blood T cell repertoires in COVID-19. Across the whole study: Nucleic acid was either cDNA or gDNA, and it came from T cells, B-cell-depleted T cells, or PBMCs.

Method: immunoSEQ multiplex PCR; TCRdb's copy keeps in-frame clones and lacks some. The sample lists 220,000 or so clones; around 80% were seen once. Germline loops: CDR1 MNHEY, CDR2 SVGAGI. This CDR3 spans 11 amino acids. V lost 6 bases, J lost 6 bases, and 9 bases lay in between. There are many counts of this clone. The specimen sequenced was peripheral blood. The receptor's source is a man under 40 with active or convalescent COVID-19. V is TRBV6-5 and J is TRBJ2-7; D gene uncertain. CDR3 sequence: CASSTRSEQYF. The CDR3, as DNA: TGTGCCAGCAGCACAAGGAGCGAGCAGTACTTC.